This passage covers 26 T cell receptor beta chains from one sample sequenced in a study of shared clonotypes between healthy human individuals. Using immunoSEQ multiplex PCR, the repertoire was profiled, and TCRdb retains in-frame clones only, with some absent. The data show around 550,000 clones, about 95% seen once. As defined, naive CD8 cells were CD45RO-negative and positively selected for CCR7, with terminally differentiated effector memory CD45RA+ cells excluded. The source material was naive CD8+ T cells sorted from blood. These receptors were collected from a young woman in good health.

The chain carries TRBV6-6 and TRBJ2-1; tentatively, D is TRBD2 (5 bases). Germline V gene data show CDR1 as MNHNY and CDR2 as SVGAGI (reference sequence). The CDR3 spans 16 residues. The V end was cut by 6 bases, the J end by 0 bases, with 15 bases between. The CDR3 here is CASSRTATGSYNEQFF. CDR3 bases: TGTGCCAGCAGCCGGACTGCGACGGGCTCCTACAATGAGCAGTTCTTC.

This chain uses TRBV27 with TRBJ2-1, with 10 bases identical to TRBD2. Germline values: CDR1 MNHEY, CDR2 SMNVEV (reference sequence). The CDR3 consists of 18 residues. After removal of 6 bases from V and 2 bases from J, the junction contained 13 bases not matched to a gene. The chain's CDR3 is CASRPTSGAITTYNEQFF. For the CDR3, the DNA is TGTGCCAGCAGACCAACTAGCGGGGCCATAACTACCTACAATGAGCAGTTCTTC.

This clone was recorded a few times. The rearrangement uses TRBV28 and TRBJ1-2; 7 bases align to TRBD1. CDR1 MDHEN and CDR2 SYDVKM come from the germline V gene. The CDR3 loop spans 14 amino acids. J was trimmed by 4 bases and V by 5 bases; bases with no gene match: 7. The CDR3 reads CASSHDRAGYGYTF. In DNA form, the CDR3 reads TGTGCCAGCAGTCACGACAGGGCTGGCTATGGCTACACCTTC.

The chain links TRBV2 to TRBJ2-1, with TRBD1 identical over 8 bases. CDR3 length equals 14 residues. Germline V gene lookup returns CDR1 SNHLY and CDR2 FYNNEI. Trimming took 7 bases from V and 10 from J; bases not matched to a gene: 12. CDR3 coding DNA: TGTGCCAGCAAAGAACAGGGGGGATTAAGAGAGCAGTTCTTC. Encoded protein: CASKEQGGLREQFF.

The chain employs TRBV5-4 and TRBJ2-7; 10 bases map to TRBD1. J gave up 6 bases and V 4 bases, and 7 bases lay outside the gene matches. The CDR3 sequence is 14 residues long. The germline V gene encodes CDR1 SGHNT and CDR2 YYREEE (reference sequence). The CDR3 DNA sequence: TGTGCCAGCAGCACCACCGGGACAGGGGTCGAGCAGTACTTC. This sequence encodes CASSTTGTGVEQYF.

The chain employs TRBV6-1 and TRBJ2-7; D uncertain. The V end was cut by 0 bases, the J end by 3 bases, with 6 bases between. The CDR3 is 13 residues long. Germline values: CDR1 MNHNS, CDR2 SASEGT. CDR3 nucleotide sequence: TGTGCCAGCAGTGAAGCGATGTTCTACGAGCAGTACTTC. This translates into CASSEAMFYEQYF.

The rearrangement uses TRBV21-1 and TRBJ1-5. TRBV21-1 is an annotated pseudogene. This CDR3 has 16 amino acids. CDR3 DNA: TGTGCCAGCAGCCAAAGGGGGGGGCTAGTAAATCAGCCCCAGCATTTT. Translation gives CASSQRGGLVNQPQHF.

This clone has a handful of counts. This chain joins TRBV7-2 and TRBJ2-7; tentatively, D is TRBD1 (5 bases). Trimming shortened V by 3 bases and J by 3 bases, and 6 bases separated the two germline ends. Germline-derived CDR1 and CDR2 are SGHTA and FQGNSA. The CDR3 totals 12 residues. CDR3 sequence reads: CASSFGHYEQYF. The CDR3 DNA sequence: TGTGCCAGCAGCTTCGGACACTACGAGCAGTACTTC.

The chain couples TRBV7-3 to TRBJ1-1; D uncertain. Germline CDR1 reads SGHTA; CDR2 reads FQGTGA. This CDR3 comprises 14 residues. V dropped 5 bases and J dropped 10 bases, with 20 bases sitting between them. For the CDR3, the DNA is TGTGCCAGCAGCCCTACCGGTCTCGGGGTAGGAGCTTTCTTT. This translates into CASSPTGLGVGAFF.

The DNA of the CDR3 is TGTGCCAGCAGCACCACGTACTCCTACGAGCAGTACTTC. Amino acid sequence: CASSTTYSYEQYF. The chain employs TRBV5-4 and TRBJ2-7; no clear D gene. The CDR3 loop spans 13 amino acids. Trimming left V 4 bases short and J 0 bases short, with 8 bases between. Germline V gene lookup returns CDR1 SGHNT and CDR2 YYREEE (reference sequence).

A note on this clone: This same CDR3 is encoded by further DNA sequences in the sample. The chain has TRBV9 and TRBJ2-3, with 13 bases aligning to TRBD2. The CDR3 has 15 amino acids. Trimming cost V 5 bases and J 1 base; bases outside gene matches: 1. Germline V gene lookup returns CDR1 SGDLS and CDR2 YYNGEE. CDR3 residues: CASSGLAGGTDTQYF. CDR3 nucleotides: TGTGCCAGCAGTGGACTAGCGGGAGGCACAGATACGCAGTATTTT.

This chain connects TRBV5-4 to TRBJ1-1; D remains ambiguous. Germline V gives CDR1 SGHNT, CDR2 YYREEE (reference sequence). V lost 2 bases and J 4 bases, leaving 9 bases between the germline ends. The CDR3 runs to 13 residues. The CDR3 region is CASSFQSFTEAFF. The CDR3 DNA reads TGTGCCAGCAGCTTTCAGTCGTTCACTGAAGCTTTCTTT.

The J gene is TRBJ1-2, the V gene TRBV9; possibly TRBD1 for D (5 bases). The CDR3 has 14 residues. Germline V gene lookup returns CDR1 SGDLS and CDR2 YYNGEE. Trimming took off 4 bases at V and 3 bases at J, with 13 bases between the two ends. CDR3 coding DNA: TGTGCCAGCAGCTCCGTGGGACCCGACTATGGCTACACCTTC. Amino acid sequence: CASSSVGPDYGYTF.

The chain links TRBV27 to TRBJ2-1, with 8 bases lining up with TRBD2. The CDR3 consists of 14 residues. CDR1 is MNHEY and CDR2 is SMNVEV in the germline V gene (reference sequence). Losses at the gene ends were 5 bases for V and 2 bases for J; bases not matched to a gene: 2. As DNA, the CDR3 is TGTGCCAGCAGTGTACTAGCGGCCTACAATGAGCAGTTCTTC. Translation: CASSVLAAYNEQFF.

The V gene is TRBV28, the J gene TRBJ2-2; D is ambiguous. V gave up 3 bases and J gave up 6 bases, with 11 bases separating them. CDR3 length: 14 residues. Germline CDR1 MDHEN, CDR2 SYDVKM. The CDR3 DNA sequence: TGTGCCAGCAGTTTCGAAGGGCTGTCCGGGGAGCTGTTTTTT. It specifies CASSFEGLSGELFF.

This chain uses TRBV7-8 with TRBJ2-7; D unclear. This CDR3 is built from 14 residues. Trimming took 5 bases from V and 0 from J, leaving 11 bases between them. From germline, CDR1 is SGHVS and CDR2 FQNEAQ. CDR3 sequence: CASSAKDLSYEQYF. In nucleotides, the CDR3 is TGTGCCAGCAGCGCGAAGGACCTCTCCTACGAGCAGTACTTC.

The J gene is TRBJ2-7, the V gene TRBV10-3; 13 nucleotides align to TRBD2. Per germline, CDR1 ENHRY and CDR2 SYGVKD. This CDR3 is built from 16 residues. The ends lost 3 bases at V and 4 bases at J; junction bases unmatched: 6. CDR3 amino acids: CAISDTSGRAEYEQYF. In DNA form, the CDR3 reads TGTGCCATCAGTGATACTAGCGGGAGGGCCGAGTACGAGCAGTACTTC.

V gene TRBV2 combines with J gene TRBJ2-3, with TRBD1 matching 7 bases. The CDR3 loop spans 15 amino acids. Germline V gives CDR1 SNHLY, CDR2 FYNNEI. Losses at the gene ends were 4 bases for V and 2 bases for J; bases not matched to a gene: 6. CDR3 amino acids: CASSAWDRNTDTQYF. CDR3 DNA: TGTGCCAGCAGTGCTTGGGACAGAAACACAGATACGCAGTATTTT.

The chain couples TRBV7-9 to TRBJ2-5; TRBD1 matches 10 bases. This CDR3 is built from 13 residues. V shed 5 bases and J 5 bases; nucleotides not matched to a gene: 2. CDR1 SEHNR and CDR2 FQNEAQ come from the germline V gene (reference sequence). The CDR3 DNA is TGTGCCAGCAGCACGGACAGGGGGGAGACCCAGTACTTC. Protein: CASSTDRGETQYF.

The chain has TRBV1 and TRBJ2-7; the table's D call, TRBD2, has no DNA check behind it. TRBV1 is reported as a pseudogene. The CDR3 contains 13 residues. The DNA for the CDR3 is TGCACCAGCAGGGACTGCCTCTCCTACGAGCAGTACTTC. It specifies CTSRDCLSYEQYF.

The chain links TRBV29-1 to TRBJ2-7; no definite D call. The length of the CDR3 is 15 residues. V gave up 3 bases and J gave up 0 bases, with 15 bases separating them. In germline, CDR1 is SQVTM, CDR2 ANQGSEA. As DNA, the CDR3 is TGCAGCGTTGAGTTTCGGATTCAGAGCTCCTACGAGCAGTACTTC. Its protein product is CSVEFRIQSSYEQYF.

The chain uses TRBV4-1 and TRBJ2-7, with D perhaps matching TRBD1 or TRBD2 (7 bases each). The CDR3 has 16 residues. V was shortened by 0 bases and J by 4 bases, with 16 bases between the two germline ends. Germline V gene data show CDR1 as MGHRA and CDR2 as YSYEKL. CDR3 nucleotide sequence: TGCGCCAGCAGCCAAGATCCAGGGGGAGGGCCTTACGAGCAGTACTTC. Translated: CASSQDPGGGPYEQYF.

The rearrangement joins TRBV10-3 to TRBJ1-5, with unresolved D. Germline V CDR1 and CDR2: ENHRY, SYGVKD. Trimming stripped 2 bases from V and 4 bases from J, with 9 bases between. The CDR3 has 14 amino acids. In DNA form, the CDR3 reads TGTGCCATCAGTGAGGCACGCCCTAATCAGCCCCAGCATTTT. Translation: CAISEARPNQPQHF.

This sequence joins TRBV5-4 and TRBJ1-3; weak D call: TRBD1 (5 bases). This CDR3 is 14 amino acids long. CDR1 is SGHNT, CDR2 YYREEE, per germline (reference sequence). The V end lost 4 bases, the J end lost 0 bases, and 8 bases lay between the germline ends. The CDR3 sequence is CASSPRGSGNTIYF. DNA for the CDR3: TGTGCCAGCAGCCCAAGGGGCTCTGGAAACACCATATATTTT.

This chain links TRBV5-1 with TRBJ1-1; tentative D call: TRBD1 (5 bases). Trimming pared 0 bases from V and 6 bases from J, leaving 12 bases between. This CDR3 has 14 amino acids. Per the germline V gene, CDR1 is SGHRS and CDR2 is YFSETQ. CDR3 in DNA: TGCGCCAGCAGCTTGGGGAAGGGGTTTCCTGAAGCTTTCTTT. Encoded protein: CASSLGKGFPEAFF. Full variable domain (outside the CDR3, taken from reference TRBV5-1 and TRBJ1-1): KAGVTQTPRYLIKTRGQQVTLSCSPISGHRSVSWYQQTPGQGLQFLFEYFSETQRNKGNFPGRFSGRQFSNSRSEMNVSTLELGDSALYLCASSLGKGFPEAFFGQGTRLTVV.

A remark on this clone: The same CDR3 also results from other DNA sequences found in this sample. This sequence joins TRBV19 and TRBJ2-5; the match to TRBD1 covers 10 bases. Germline CDR1 reads LNHDA; CDR2 reads SQIVND (reference sequence). Trimming at V came to 5 bases and at J to 2 bases, leaving 5 bases not matched to a gene. This CDR3 contains 15 residues. The CDR3 is CASSPGQGEQETQYF. CDR3 nucleotides: TGTGCCAGTAGTCCCGGACAGGGGGAACAAGAGACCCAGTACTTC.